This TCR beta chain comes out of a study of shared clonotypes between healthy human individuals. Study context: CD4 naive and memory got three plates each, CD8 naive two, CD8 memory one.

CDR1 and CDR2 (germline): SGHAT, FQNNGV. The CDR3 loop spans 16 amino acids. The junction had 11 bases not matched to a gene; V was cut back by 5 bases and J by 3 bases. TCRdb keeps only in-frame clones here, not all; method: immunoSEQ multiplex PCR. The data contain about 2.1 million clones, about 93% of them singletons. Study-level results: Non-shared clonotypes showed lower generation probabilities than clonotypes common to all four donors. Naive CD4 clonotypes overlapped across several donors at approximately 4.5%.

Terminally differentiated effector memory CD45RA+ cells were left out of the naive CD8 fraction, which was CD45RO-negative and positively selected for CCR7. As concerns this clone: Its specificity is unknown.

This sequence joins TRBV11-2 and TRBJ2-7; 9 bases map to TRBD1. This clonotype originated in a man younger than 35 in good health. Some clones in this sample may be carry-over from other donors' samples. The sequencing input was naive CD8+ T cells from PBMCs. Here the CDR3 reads CASSAGPGTGNYEQYF. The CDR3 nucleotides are TGTGCCAGCAGCGCAGGTCCCGGGACAGGGAACTACGAGCAGTACTTC.